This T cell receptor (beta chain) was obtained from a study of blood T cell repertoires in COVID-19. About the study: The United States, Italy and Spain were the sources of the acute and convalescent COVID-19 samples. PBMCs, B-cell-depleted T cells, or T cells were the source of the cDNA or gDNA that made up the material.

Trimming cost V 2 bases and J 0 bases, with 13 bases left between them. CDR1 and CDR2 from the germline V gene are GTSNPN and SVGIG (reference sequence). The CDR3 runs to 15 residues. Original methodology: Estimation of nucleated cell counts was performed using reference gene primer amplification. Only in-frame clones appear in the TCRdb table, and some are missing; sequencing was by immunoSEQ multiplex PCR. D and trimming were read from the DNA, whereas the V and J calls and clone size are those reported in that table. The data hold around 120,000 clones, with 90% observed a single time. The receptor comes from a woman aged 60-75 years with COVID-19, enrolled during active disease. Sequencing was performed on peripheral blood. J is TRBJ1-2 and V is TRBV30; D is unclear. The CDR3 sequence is CAWSYDPRPNYGYTF. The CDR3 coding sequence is TGTGCCTGGAGTTACGACCCCAGGCCTAACTATGGCTACACCTTC. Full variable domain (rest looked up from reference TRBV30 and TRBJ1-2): SQTIHQWPATLVQPVGSPLSLECTVEGTSNPNLYWYRQAAGRGLQLLFYSVGIGQISSEVPQNLSASRPQDRQFILSSKKLLLSDSGFYLCAWSYDPRPNYGYTFGSGTRLTVV.